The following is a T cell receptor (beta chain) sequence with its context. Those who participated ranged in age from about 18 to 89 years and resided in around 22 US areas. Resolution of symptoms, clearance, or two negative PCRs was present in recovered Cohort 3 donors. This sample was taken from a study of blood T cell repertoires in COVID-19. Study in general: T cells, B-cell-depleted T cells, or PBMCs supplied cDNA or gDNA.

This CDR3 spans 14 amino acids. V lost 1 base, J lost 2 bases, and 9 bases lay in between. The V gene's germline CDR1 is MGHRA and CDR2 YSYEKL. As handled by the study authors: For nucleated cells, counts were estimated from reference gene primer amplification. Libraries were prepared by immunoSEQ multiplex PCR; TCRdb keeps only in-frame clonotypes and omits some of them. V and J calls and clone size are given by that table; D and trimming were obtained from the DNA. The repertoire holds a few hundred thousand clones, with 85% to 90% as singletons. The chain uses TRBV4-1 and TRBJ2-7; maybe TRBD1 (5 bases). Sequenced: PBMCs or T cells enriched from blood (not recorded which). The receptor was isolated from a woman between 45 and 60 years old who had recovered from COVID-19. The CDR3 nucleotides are TGCGCCAGCAGCCAAGGTGCAGGGACCTACGAGCAGTACTTC. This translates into CASSQGAGTYEQYF.